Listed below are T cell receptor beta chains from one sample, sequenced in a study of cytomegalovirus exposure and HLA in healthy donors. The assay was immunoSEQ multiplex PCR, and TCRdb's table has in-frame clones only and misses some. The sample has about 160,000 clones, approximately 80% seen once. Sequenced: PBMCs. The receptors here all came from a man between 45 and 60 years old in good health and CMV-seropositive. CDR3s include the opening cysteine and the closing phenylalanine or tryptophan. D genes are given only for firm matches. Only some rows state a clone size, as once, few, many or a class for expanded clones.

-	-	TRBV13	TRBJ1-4	TGTGCCAGCAGCATGTTCGGGGGTATAAGGACTAATGAAAAACTGTTTTTT	CASSMFGGIRTNEKLFF
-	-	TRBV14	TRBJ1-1	TGTGCCAGCAGCCAACCAGGGATGAACACTGAAGCTTTCTTT	CASSQPGMNTEAFF
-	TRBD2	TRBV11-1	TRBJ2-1	TGTGCCAGCAGCCTCGGACTAGCACAGTACAATGAGCAGTTCTTC	CASSLGLAQYNEQFF
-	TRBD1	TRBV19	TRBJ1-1	TGTGCCAGCCAACAGGGGCCCATGAACACTGAAGCTTTCTTT	CASQQGPMNTEAFF
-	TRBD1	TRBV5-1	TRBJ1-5	TGCGCCAGCAGCACCGGGACAGGGGACCAGCCCCAGCATTTT	CASSTGTGDQPQHF
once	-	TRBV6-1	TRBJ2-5	TGTGCCAGCAGTTCCCTCAGAACCCAAGAGACCCAGTACTTC	CASSSLRTQETQYF
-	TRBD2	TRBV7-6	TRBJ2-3	TGTGCCAGCAGCTCTAAGGCTAGCGGGGCCACAGATACGCAGTATTTT	CASSSKASGATDTQYF
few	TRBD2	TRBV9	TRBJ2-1	TGTGCCAGCAGCCTTGCGGGAGCCCACCGCGGTGAGCAGTTCTTC	CASSLAGAHRGEQFF
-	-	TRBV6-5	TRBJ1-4	TGTGCCAGCAGTGCGTCACAGAGAATGCTGTTTTTT	CASSASQRMLFF
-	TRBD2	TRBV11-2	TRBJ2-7	TGTGCCAGCAGCCGGACTAGCGGGGGCCTAAACCGCTACGAGCAGTACTTC	CASSRTSGGLNRYEQYF
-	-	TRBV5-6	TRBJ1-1	TGTGCCAGCAGCTTGGCCTCGGGGGTGTTGAAGAGTACTGAAGCTTTCTTT	CASSLASGVLKSTEAFF
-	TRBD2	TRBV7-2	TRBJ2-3	TGTGCCAGCAGCTTGGCGGGGGATAGGACACGAGGGGATACGCAGTATTTT	CASSLAGDRTRGDTQYF
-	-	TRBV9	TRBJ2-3	TGTGCCAGCAGCGTAGTGGGTCAGGGAGGTACAGATACGCAGTATTTT	CASSVVGQGGTDTQYF
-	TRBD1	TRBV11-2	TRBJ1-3	TGTGCCAGCAGAGCTTTGGGACAGGATACTGGAAACACCATATATTTT	CASRALGQDTGNTIYF
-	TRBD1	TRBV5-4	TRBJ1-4	TGTGCCAGCAGCACCGGGACAGGTCTTAATGAAAAACTGTTTTTT	CASSTGTGLNEKLFF
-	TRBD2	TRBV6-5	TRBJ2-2	TGTGCCAGCAGGCTAGGACTAGGCCCCGGGGAGCTGTTTTTT	CASRLGLGPGELFF
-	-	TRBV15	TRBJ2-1	TGTGCCACCAGCAGAGATCGGACAGCCTACAATGAGCAGTTCTTC	CATSRDRTAYNEQFF
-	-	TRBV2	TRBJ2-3	TGTGCCAGCAGCCGAGTAGATACGCAGTATTTT	CASSRVDTQYF
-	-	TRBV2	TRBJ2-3	TGTGCCAGCAGTGAAGGCAGGGGCACAGATACGCAGTATTTT	CASSEGRGTDTQYF
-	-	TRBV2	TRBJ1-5	TGTGCCAGCAGTGCTTTTAGCAATCAGCCCCAGCATTTT	CASSAFSNQPQHF
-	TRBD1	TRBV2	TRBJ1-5	TGTGCCAGCAGTTTCCTGCCTGGGCAGGGGGGATTTCAGCCCCAGCATTTT	CASSFLPGQGGFQPQHF
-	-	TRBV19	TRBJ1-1	TGTGCCAGTAGTACTCCCAACTTGCGGGGCGCTGAAGCTTTCTTT	CASSTPNLRGAEAFF